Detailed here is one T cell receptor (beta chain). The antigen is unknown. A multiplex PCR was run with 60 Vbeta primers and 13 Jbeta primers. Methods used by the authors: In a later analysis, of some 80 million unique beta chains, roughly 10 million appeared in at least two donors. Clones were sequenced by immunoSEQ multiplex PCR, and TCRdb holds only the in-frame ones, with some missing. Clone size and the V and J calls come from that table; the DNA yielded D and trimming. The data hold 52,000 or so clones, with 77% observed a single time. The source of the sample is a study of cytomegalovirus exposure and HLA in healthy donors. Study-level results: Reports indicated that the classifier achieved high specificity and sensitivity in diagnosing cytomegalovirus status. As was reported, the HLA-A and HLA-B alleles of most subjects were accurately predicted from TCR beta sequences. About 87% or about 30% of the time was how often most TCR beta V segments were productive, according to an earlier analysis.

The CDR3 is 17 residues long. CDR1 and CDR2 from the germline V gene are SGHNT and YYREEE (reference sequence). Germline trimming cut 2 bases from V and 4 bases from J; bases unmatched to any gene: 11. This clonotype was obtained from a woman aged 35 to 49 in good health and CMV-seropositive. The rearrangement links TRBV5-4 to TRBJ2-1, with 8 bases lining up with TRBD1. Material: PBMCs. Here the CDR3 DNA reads TGTGCCAGCAGCTTAGGCTTAAGACAGGGGAGTTACAATGAGCAGTTCTTC. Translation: CASSLGLRQGSYNEQFF.